Each of the 7 T cell receptor beta chains below was sequenced from the same sample in a study of identical twins. TCRdb reprocessed the 5' RACE reads with MiXCR, giving one entry per CDR3 protein. The profile covers 1.5 million to 2 million distinct CDR3 sequences, with around 29% appearing a single time and approximately 0.25% taken by the ten largest. Input material: cord blood. These receptors were obtained from a newborn girl in good health.

The chain combines TRBV15 with TRBJ2-3; no definite D call. The CDR3 is 15 amino acids. Germline CDR1 is LNHNV and CDR2 is YYDKDF (reference sequence). V gave up 7 bases and J gave up 0 bases, with 14 bases separating them. The CDR3, as DNA: TGTGCCACCAAAAGGACCACGACTAGCACAGATACGCAGTATTTT. Translating it yields CATKRTTTSTDTQYF.

This clonotype was seen more than once but under ten times. V gene TRBV11-2 combines with J gene TRBJ2-1; 9 positions agree with TRBD2. The CDR3 covers 16 residues. V shed 5 bases, J shed 6 bases, and the junction held 11 bases outside the gene matches. The germline V gene has CDR1 SGHAT and CDR2 FQNNGV. CDR3: CASSPMRGGRSNEQFF. The CDR3 DNA sequence: TGTGCCAGCAGCCCTATGCGGGGGGGCCGCTCCAATGAGCAGTTCTTC.

This clonotype was detected once. V is TRBV20-1 and J is TRBJ2-2, with D possibly being TRBD1 or TRBD2 (5 bases each). Trimming pared 7 bases from V and 8 bases from J, leaving 14 bases between. Germline values: CDR1 DFQATT, CDR2 SNEGSKA (reference sequence). The CDR3 runs 12 residues. CDR3 sequence: CSVREYWGELFF. The CDR3 DNA follows: TGCAGTGTCAGGGAGTACTGGGGGGAGCTGTTTTTT.

The chain employs TRBV20-1 and TRBJ2-5, with 7 bases identical to TRBD1. Germline assignment: CDR1 DFQATT and CDR2 SNEGSKA (reference sequence). This CDR3 region has 14 residues. V dropped 5 bases and J dropped 12; count of bases not matched to a gene: 18. This chain's CDR3 is CSAADRARIYEKYF. The CDR3 DNA is TGCAGTGCTGCCGACAGGGCCCGAATTTACGAGAAGTACTTC.

This clonotype was seen at least ten times. The CDR3 nucleotides are TGTGCCAGCAGCCAAGGGACAGCCAAAAACATTCAGTACTTC. Protein: CASSQGTAKNIQYF. This chain links TRBV14 with TRBJ2-4; D is undetermined. The V end lost 1 base, the J end lost 0 bases, and 4 bases lay between the germline ends. This CDR3 is built from 14 residues. CDR1 is SGHDN and CDR2 is FVKESK in the germline V gene. The complete variable domain, with remaining parts taken from reference TRBV14 and TRBJ2-4, reads EAGVTQFPSHSVIEKGQTVTLRCDPISGHDNLYWYRRVMGKEIKFLLHFVKESKQDESGMPNNRFLAERTGGTYSTLKVQPAELEDSGVYFCASSQGTAKNIQYFGAGTRLSVL.

This clonotype was observed at least ten times. The chain recombines TRBV5-1 with TRBJ2-1; D gene uncertain. This CDR3 spans 16 amino acids. The V end lost 7 bases, the J end lost 0 bases, and 17 bases lay between the germline ends. The germline V gene has CDR1 SGHRS and CDR2 YFSETQ. The CDR3 region has the DNA TGCGCCAGCTCCCTAATGGATTCTAGCTCCTACAATGAGCAGTTCTTC. Its translation: CASSLMDSSSYNEQFF.

CDR3 in DNA: TGTGCCAGCAGTCAACTAGCGGGGGGGGAAAATGAGCAGTTCTTC. Protein: CASSQLAGGENEQFF. V usage is TRBV6-2 or TRBV6-3 and J usage is TRBJ2-1, with TRBD2 matching over 13 bases. After removal of 5 bases from V and 7 bases from J, the junction contained 5 bases not matched to a gene. CDR3 length: 15 residues. Germline assignment: CDR1 MNHEY and CDR2 SVGEGT.